Listed below are T cell receptor beta chains from one sample, sequenced in a study of T cell repertoires in cytomegalovirus infection. TCRdb re-analysed the reads in MiXCR, keeping a single row per CDR3 protein. The sample holds about 400,000 distinct CDR3 sequences, roughly 18% seen once. Source material: PBMCs. These receptors originate from a human donor in good health (CMV status not recorded). Some clones in this sample may be carry-over from other donors' samples. Both conserved end residues are part of each CDR3. Each record gives: V gene, clone size, J gene, D gene, CDR3 DNA, CDR3 protein. A D gene is named only where the DNA matches it firmly. Clone size is shown for a subset of rows, as once, few, many or a class of expanded clone.

V gene: TRBV7-2
clone size: many
J gene: TRBJ2-7
D gene: NA
CDR3 DNA: TGTGCCAGCAGCTCCCGTCCGGGACATTACTACGAGCAGTACTTC
CDR3 protein: CASSSRPGHYYEQYF

V gene: TRBV18
clone size: NA
J gene: TRBJ1-5
D gene: NA
CDR3 DNA: TGTGCCAGCTCACTAGACGGGACCCAGCCCCAGCATTTT
CDR3 protein: CASSLDGTQPQHF

V gene: TRBV6-5
clone size: NA
J gene: TRBJ1-1
D gene: NA
CDR3 DNA: TGTGCCAGCAGTTACTCGATGGGGTCCACTGAAGCTTTCTTT
CDR3 protein: CASSYSMGSTEAFF

V gene: TRBV7-2
clone size: few
J gene: TRBJ2-3
D gene: NA
CDR3 DNA: TGTGCCAGCTGGGCAGGGGAGGGAGATACGCAGTATTTT
CDR3 protein: CASWAGEGDTQYF

V gene: TRBV11-2
clone size: few
J gene: TRBJ2-7
D gene: TRBD2
CDR3 DNA: TGTGCCAGCAGCCCCCTCACCCGGGGACTAGCGCGACACTACGAGCAGTACTTC
CDR3 protein: CASSPLTRGLARHYEQYF

V gene: TRBV7-2
clone size: many
J gene: TRBJ2-3
D gene: TRBD2
CDR3 DNA: TGTGCCAGCAGTTCTACCGTTCCCCAGGGACTAGCCACAGATACGCAGTATTTT
CDR3 protein: CASSSTVPQGLATDTQYF

V gene: TRBV20-1
clone size: NA
J gene: TRBJ1-2
D gene: NA
CDR3 DNA: TGCAGTGCTTCGATGGCCTCTGGGGGCTACACCTTC
CDR3 protein: CSASMASGGYTF

V gene: TRBV30
clone size: few
J gene: TRBJ1-6
D gene: NA
CDR3 DNA: TGTGCCTGTGATCGGGGTTCAAGCGATTCACCCCTCCACTTT
CDR3 protein: CACDRGSSDSPLHF

V gene: TRBV7-2
clone size: many
J gene: TRBJ1-2
D gene: NA
CDR3 DNA: TGTGCCAGCAGCTTTAAGGGGTTCGATGGCTACACCTTC
CDR3 protein: CASSFKGFDGYTF

V gene: TRBV5-1
clone size: NA
J gene: TRBJ1-1
D gene: NA
CDR3 DNA: TGCGCCAGCAGCTTTTTACCGACAACGAACACTGAAGCTTTCTTT
CDR3 protein: CASSFLPTTNTEAFF

V gene: TRBV12-3/TRBV12-4
clone size: NA
J gene: TRBJ2-7
D gene: TRBD1
CDR3 DNA: TGTGCCAGCAGTTTATTGCCAGGGGGCAACGAGCAGTACTTC
CDR3 protein: CASSLLPGGNEQYF

V gene: TRBV7-8
clone size: NA
J gene: TRBJ1-5
D gene: NA
CDR3 DNA: TGTGCCAGCAGCGAAGGTTCCAGGGATCAGCCCCAGCATTTT
CDR3 protein: CASSEGSRDQPQHF

V gene: TRBV28
clone size: NA
J gene: TRBJ2-6
D gene: NA
CDR3 DNA: TGTGCCAGCAGTTCCCCCCGCCGCTCTGGGGCCAACGTCCTGACTTTC
CDR3 protein: CASSSPRRSGANVLTF

V gene: TRBV7-8
clone size: many
J gene: TRBJ2-1
D gene: TRBD2
CDR3 DNA: TGTGCCAGCAGCTCCCCCGAAGGCCTAGCGGGGGCCTACAATGAGCAGTTCTTC
CDR3 protein: CASSSPEGLAGAYNEQFF

V gene: TRBV6-5
clone size: few
J gene: TRBJ2-1
D gene: NA
CDR3 DNA: TGTGCTAGCAGTTACACTCACTTCAGAGCCTACAATGAGCAGTTCTTC
CDR3 protein: CASSYTHFRAYNEQFF

V gene: TRBV19
clone size: many
J gene: TRBJ2-2
D gene: TRBD1
CDR3 DNA: TGTGCCAGTAGTAACCCGGGACAGGTCACCGGGGAGCTGTTTTTT
CDR3 protein: CASSNPGQVTGELFF

V gene: TRBV7-2
clone size: many
J gene: TRBJ2-4
D gene: NA
CDR3 DNA: TGTGCCAGCAGCTCATACGGGGAGCGGGCCAAAAACATTCAGTACTTC
CDR3 protein: CASSSYGERAKNIQYF

V gene: TRBV28
clone size: few
J gene: TRBJ1-3
D gene: NA
CDR3 DNA: TGTGCCAGCAGTACCTGGACAGCTGGAAACACCATATATTTT
CDR3 protein: CASSTWTAGNTIYF

V gene: TRBV18
clone size: NA
J gene: TRBJ2-1
D gene: TRBD1
CDR3 DNA: TGTGCCAGCTCACCACCTACCGGGACAGGTACCTACAATGAGCAGTTCTTC
CDR3 protein: CASSPPTGTGTYNEQFF

V gene: TRBV6-6
clone size: few
J gene: TRBJ1-4
D gene: NA
CDR3 DNA: TGTGCCAGCTGCGGGGGGACAATTAGGGAAAAACTGTTTTTT
CDR3 protein: CASCGGTIREKLFF

V gene: TRBV20-1
clone size: few
J gene: TRBJ2-3
D gene: TRBD2
CDR3 DNA: TGCAGTGCTAGTAGCACTAGCGGGGTCACAGATACGCAGTATTTT
CDR3 protein: CSASSTSGVTDTQYF

V gene: TRBV19
clone size: NA
J gene: TRBJ2-2
D gene: TRBD2
CDR3 DNA: TGTGCCAGTAGTTTATCCGGTGCGGGAGCCGACACCGGGGAGCTGTTTTTT
CDR3 protein: CASSLSGAGADTGELFF

V gene: TRBV20-1
clone size: few
J gene: TRBJ2-5
D gene: NA
CDR3 DNA: TGCAGTGCTAGAGAGACCTCTCAAGAGACCCAGTACTTC
CDR3 protein: CSARETSQETQYF

V gene: TRBV7-2
clone size: few
J gene: TRBJ2-7
D gene: TRBD2
CDR3 DNA: TGTGCCAGCTCTAGGGTGACTAGCGGGCCTTACGAGCAGTACTTC
CDR3 protein: CASSRVTSGPYEQYF

V gene: TRBV6-2/TRBV6-3
clone size: few
J gene: TRBJ1-5
D gene: NA
CDR3 DNA: TGTGCCAGCAGCCCCAAATTACAGGGATGGGGCAATCAGCCCCAGCATTTT
CDR3 protein: CASSPKLQGWGNQPQHF

V gene: TRBV15
clone size: NA
J gene: TRBJ1-1
D gene: NA
CDR3 DNA: TGTGCCACCAGCAGAGTCCTCAGCCTTGCAAACACTGAAGCTTTCTTT
CDR3 protein: CATSRVLSLANTEAFF

V gene: TRBV5-8
clone size: NA
J gene: TRBJ1-5
D gene: NA
CDR3 DNA: TGTGCCAGCAGCCTCCACGAGGGTGGCAATCAGCCCCAGCATTTT
CDR3 protein: CASSLHEGGNQPQHF

V gene: TRBV5-1
clone size: few
J gene: TRBJ2-3
D gene: TRBD2
CDR3 DNA: TGCGCCAGCAGCTTTGGGGCTAGCGGGAGGGCAGATACGCAGTATTTT
CDR3 protein: CASSFGASGRADTQYF

V gene: TRBV15
clone size: once
J gene: TRBJ2-3
D gene: TRBD1
CDR3 DNA: TGTGCCACCTCGGGACAGGCTTTCGCAGATACGCAGTATTTT
CDR3 protein: CATSGQAFADTQYF

V gene: TRBV3-1
clone size: NA
J gene: TRBJ1-5
D gene: NA
CDR3 DNA: TGTGCCAGCAGCCAAGGAACCCTGACAGGTCTCGGGCAGCCCCAGCATTTT
CDR3 protein: CASSQGTLTGLGQPQHF

V gene: TRBV20-1
clone size: NA
J gene: TRBJ2-3
D gene: NA
CDR3 DNA: TGCAGTGTGTGGGGGGATACAGATACGCAGTATTTT
CDR3 protein: CSVWGDTDTQYF

V gene: TRBV6-4
clone size: NA
J gene: TRBJ2-2
D gene: NA
CDR3 DNA: TGTGCCAGCAGTGACGTCACCGGGGAGCTGTTTTTT
CDR3 protein: CASSDVTGELFF

V gene: TRBV5-1
clone size: NA
J gene: TRBJ2-1
D gene: TRBD1
CDR3 DNA: TGCGCCAGCAGCTTCTTTTCCGGGACAGGGCTTTCGAATGAGCAGTTCTTC
CDR3 protein: CASSFFSGTGLSNEQFF

V gene: TRBV29-1
clone size: NA
J gene: TRBJ2-1
D gene: NA
CDR3 DNA: TGCAGCGTTGAGGAGAGCTCTTACAATGAGCAGTTCTTC
CDR3 protein: CSVEESSYNEQFF

V gene: TRBV20-1
clone size: NA
J gene: TRBJ2-5
D gene: TRBD1
CDR3 DNA: TGCAGTGCTAGTTTAACAGGGGGAAGACAAGAGACCCAGTACTTC
CDR3 protein: CSASLTGGRQETQYF

V gene: TRBV20-1
clone size: NA
J gene: TRBJ2-5
D gene: NA
CDR3 DNA: TGCAGTGCTACCGGGAACTCCCTTGTGGGGACCCAGTACTTC
CDR3 protein: CSATGNSLVGTQYF

V gene: TRBV7-2
clone size: NA
J gene: TRBJ2-7
D gene: TRBD2
CDR3 DNA: TGTGCCAGCAGCTTATCGACTAGCCGCTCCTACGAGCAGTACTTC
CDR3 protein: CASSLSTSRSYEQYF

V gene: TRBV20-1
clone size: NA
J gene: TRBJ1-2
D gene: NA
CDR3 DNA: TGCAGTGCTAGTCCGGGGGGCAGCCGCCCGGGCTACACCTTC
CDR3 protein: CSASPGGSRPGYTF

V gene: TRBV2
clone size: NA
J gene: TRBJ2-2
D gene: NA
CDR3 DNA: TGTGCCAGCAGTGGACCCCCAGGTTTCACCGGGGAGCTGTTTTTT
CDR3 protein: CASSGPPGFTGELFF

V gene: TRBV15
clone size: NA
J gene: TRBJ2-1
D gene: NA
CDR3 DNA: TGTGCCACCAGCAGAGATAACGATTACAATGAGCAGTTCTTC
CDR3 protein: CATSRDNDYNEQFF

V gene: TRBV12-3/TRBV12-4
clone size: few
J gene: TRBJ1-6
D gene: NA
CDR3 DNA: TGTGCCAGCAGTCTCACGGACAGACTAAATTCACCCCTCCACTTT
CDR3 protein: CASSLTDRLNSPLHF

V gene: TRBV7-2
clone size: many
J gene: TRBJ2-1
D gene: NA
CDR3 DNA: TGTGCCAGCAGCTTAGGCTCCTACAATGAGCAGTTCTTC
CDR3 protein: CASSLGSYNEQFF

V gene: TRBV28
clone size: few
J gene: TRBJ2-5
D gene: NA
CDR3 DNA: TGTGCCAGCAGTTTATCCCCTAGCCAAGAGACCCAGTACTTC
CDR3 protein: CASSLSPSQETQYF

V gene: TRBV7-2
clone size: many
J gene: TRBJ2-1
D gene: TRBD1
CDR3 DNA: TGTGCCAGCAGCTTCTGGACAGGGAGTTACAATGAGCAGTTCTTC
CDR3 protein: CASSFWTGSYNEQFF

V gene: TRBV7-2
clone size: many
J gene: TRBJ1-6
D gene: NA
CDR3 DNA: TGTGCCAGCAGTCAACGGACATTTAGATATAATTCACCCCTCCACTTT
CDR3 protein: CASSQRTFRYNSPLHF

V gene: TRBV12-3/TRBV12-4
clone size: many
J gene: TRBJ2-1
D gene: NA
CDR3 DNA: TGTGCCAGCAGTTTAGGGGGTAACTCCTACAATGAGCAGTTCTTC
CDR3 protein: CASSLGGNSYNEQFF

V gene: TRBV5-4
clone size: NA
J gene: TRBJ1-3
D gene: NA
CDR3 DNA: TGTGCCAGCAGCCCCGGGACTAACGGAAACACCATATATTTT
CDR3 protein: CASSPGTNGNTIYF

V gene: TRBV11-3
clone size: few
J gene: TRBJ2-3
D gene: TRBD2
CDR3 DNA: TGTGCCAGCAGTTCGAATGCGGGAGCAACAGATACGCAGTATTTT
CDR3 protein: CASSSNAGATDTQYF

V gene: TRBV7-6
clone size: NA
J gene: TRBJ2-5
D gene: NA
CDR3 DNA: TGTGCCAGCAGCCCCGGCGGCTCCCAGACCCAGTACTTC
CDR3 protein: CASSPGGSQTQYF

V gene: TRBV6-2/TRBV6-3
clone size: many
J gene: TRBJ1-1
D gene: NA
CDR3 DNA: TGTGCCAGCAGTTACGACAGGTGGGGGACTGAAGCTTTCTTT
CDR3 protein: CASSYDRWGTEAFF

V gene: TRBV7-9
clone size: NA
J gene: TRBJ1-1
D gene: NA
CDR3 DNA: TGTGCCAGCAGCTTTCGACAGAACACTGAAGCTTTCTTT
CDR3 protein: CASSFRQNTEAFF